This T cell receptor beta chain was profiled in a study of spatial heterogeneity in lung cancer. General study results and limits: Whereas they appeared in blood less at follow-up, ubiquitous expanded tumor TCRs appeared there more at resection.

This clonotype came up many times. Its antigen is currently unknown. Time point meaning: blood at routine non-recurrence follow-up after resection. Extraction of whole RNA from tumor, nontumor lung or frozen PBMC preceded unsorted sequencing. TCRdb reprocessed the 5' RACE reads via MiXCR and lists one record per CDR3 protein. Of tens of thousands of distinct CDR3 sequences in the sample, more than 9% were seen once. This CDR3 is built from 14 residues. CDR1 and CDR2 from the germline V gene are MNHEY and SVGEGT. J was trimmed by 7 bases and V by 5 bases; bases with no gene match: 7. The rearrangement links TRBV6-2 or TRBV6-3 to TRBJ1-5; 8 nucleotides line up with TRBD1. This receptor was taken from a female donor with early-stage non-small cell lung cancer. The sequenced sample was PBMCs, obtained at follow-up. The CDR3 protein is CASSPGAGGQPQHF. CDR3 sequence (DNA): TGTGCCAGCAGTCCCGGGGCAGGGGGCCAGCCCCAGCATTTT.